The clone carrying this T cell receptor (beta chain) is large (0.1 to 1%) by share. What it recognizes is unknown. Trimming shortened V by 0 bases and J by 8 bases, and 16 bases separated the two germline ends. The V gene's germline CDR1 is SEHNR and CDR2 FQNEAQ (reference sequence). The CDR3 loop spans 15 amino acids. These data originate in a study of tumour-infiltrating T cells in Burkitt lymphoma. Study overall: Repertoire clonality predicted overall and progression-free survival. Whole-study results and caveats: Many Burkitt lymphoma patients shared several public clonotypes.

Data came from immunoSEQ multiplex PCR; TCRdb stores just in-frame clones and leaves some out. The top ten hold 20% to 30% of the sample, which has roughly 860 clones, 20% to 30% seen once. The source is a human donor with Burkitt lymphoma. This sequence joins TRBV7-9 and TRBJ1-2, with D unclear. The material sequenced was tumor tissue. The CDR3, as DNA: TGTGCCAGCAGCTTAGCTCCCCAAGGTGGACGGGGCTACACCTTC. This gives the protein CASSLAPQGGRGYTF.